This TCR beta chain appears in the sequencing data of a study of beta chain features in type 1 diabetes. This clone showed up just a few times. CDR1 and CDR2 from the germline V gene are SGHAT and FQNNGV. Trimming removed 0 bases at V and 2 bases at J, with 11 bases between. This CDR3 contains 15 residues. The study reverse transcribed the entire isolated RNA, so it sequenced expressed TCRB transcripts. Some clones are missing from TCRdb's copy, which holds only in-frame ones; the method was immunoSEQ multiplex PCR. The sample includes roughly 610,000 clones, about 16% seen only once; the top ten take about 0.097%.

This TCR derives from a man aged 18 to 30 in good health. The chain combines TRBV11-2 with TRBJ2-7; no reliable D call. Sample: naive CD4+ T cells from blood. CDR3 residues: CASSLEATLPYEQYF. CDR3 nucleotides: TGTGCCAGCAGCTTAGAGGCGACTCTCCCCTACGAGCAGTACTTC.